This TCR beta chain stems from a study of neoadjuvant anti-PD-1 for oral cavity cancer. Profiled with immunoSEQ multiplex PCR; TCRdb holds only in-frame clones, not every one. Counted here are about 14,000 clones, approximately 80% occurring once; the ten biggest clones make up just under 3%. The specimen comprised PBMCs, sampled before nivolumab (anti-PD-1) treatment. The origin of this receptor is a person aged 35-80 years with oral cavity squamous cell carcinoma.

Here the CDR3 reads CASSQGVNSNQPQHF. For the CDR3, the DNA is TGCGCCAGCAGCCAAGGGGTGAATAGCAATCAGCCCCAGCATTTT. This sequence joins TRBV4-1 and TRBJ1-5; D not resolved. Trimming took 1 base from V and 0 from J, leaving 7 bases between them. The CDR3 sequence is 15 residues long. CDR1 MGHRA and CDR2 YSYEKL come from the germline V gene.